The clone carrying this TCR beta chain was found a few times. What it binds is not known. The time point denotes: pretreatment peripheral blood. Peripheral blood mononuclear cells were collected from every patient before and during treatment, yielding between 1 and 8 samples per patient. Method: immunoSEQ multiplex PCR; TCRdb's copy keeps in-frame clones and lacks some. The sample lists under 60,000 clones; about 80% were seen once. The source of the sample is a study of PD-L1 blockade in urothelial cancer. Study information: Treatment start was followed by blood analysis at 3 weeks (second dose) and again at 6 weeks. Blood samples had a median of about 150,000 T cells. General observations from the study: Stronger expansion of tumor-associated clones in blood at 3 weeks distinguished durable-benefit patients.

From germline, CDR1 is MGHRA and CDR2 YSYEKL. CDR3 length: 14 residues. V lost 0 bases, J lost 6 bases, and 8 bases lay in between. Sequencing was performed on PBMCs, taken around atezolizumab (anti-PD-L1) treatment. This TCR was recovered from a man in his 70s with urothelial cancer. The chain has TRBV4-1 and TRBJ2-2, with no clear D. The CDR3 reads CASSQEGTAGELFF. The CDR3 nucleotides read TGCGCCAGCAGCCAAGAAGGTACAGCCGGGGAGCTGTTTTTT.